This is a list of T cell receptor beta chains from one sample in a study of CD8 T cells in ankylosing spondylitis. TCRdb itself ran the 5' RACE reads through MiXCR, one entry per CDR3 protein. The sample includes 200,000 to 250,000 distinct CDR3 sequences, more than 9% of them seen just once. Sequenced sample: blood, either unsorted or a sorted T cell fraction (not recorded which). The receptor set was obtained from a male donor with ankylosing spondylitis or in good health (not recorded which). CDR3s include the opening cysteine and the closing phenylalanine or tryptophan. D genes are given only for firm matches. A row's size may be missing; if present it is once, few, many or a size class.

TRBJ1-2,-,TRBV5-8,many,CASSLAGGKGYGYTF,TGTGCCAGCAGCTTGGCCGGGGGAAAGGGGTATGGCTACACCTTC
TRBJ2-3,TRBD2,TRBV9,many,CASSLGLAPTDTQYF,TGTGCCAGCAGCTTAGGACTAGCACCCACAGATACGCAGTATTTT
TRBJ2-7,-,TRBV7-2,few,CASSPPRGGVYEQYF,TGTGCCAGCAGCCCCCCCCGCGGAGGAGTATACGAGCAGTACTTC
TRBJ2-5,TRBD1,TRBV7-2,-,CASTRNRGSEETQYF,TGTGCCAGCACCCGAAACAGGGGGTCAGAAGAGACCCAGTACTTC
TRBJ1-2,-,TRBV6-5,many,CASSSNRDGYTF,TGTGCCAGCAGTTCCAACAGGGATGGCTACACCTTC
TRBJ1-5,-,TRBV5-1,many,CASSLQGRGSNQPQHF,TGCGCCAGCAGCTTGCAGGGTAGGGGAAGCAATCAGCCCCAGCATTTT
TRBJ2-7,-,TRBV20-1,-,CSAGTDVSYEQYF,TGCAGTGCCGGGACGGACGTCTCCTACGAGCAGTACTTC
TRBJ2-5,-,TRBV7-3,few,CASSSGVGLQETQYF,TGTGCCAGCAGCTCAGGGGTGGGACTCCAAGAGACCCAGTACTTC
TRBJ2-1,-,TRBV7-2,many,CASSLRPLSASPNEQFF,TGTGCCAGCAGCTTGCGACCTTTATCAGCTAGTCCCAATGAGCAGTTCTTC
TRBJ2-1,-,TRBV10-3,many,CAISRQSDGNEQFF,TGTGCCATCAGCCGCCAGTCCGACGGCAATGAGCAGTTCTTC
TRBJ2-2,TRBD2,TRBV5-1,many,CASSLGTSAGELFF,TGCGCCAGCAGCTTGGGGACTAGCGCCGGGGAGCTGTTTTTT
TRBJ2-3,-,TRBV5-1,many,CASSLYPTDTQYF,TGCGCCAGCAGCTTGTACCCCACAGATACGCAGTATTTT
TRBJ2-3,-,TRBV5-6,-,CASSSTDRDTQCF,TGTGCCAGCAGCTCCACCGACCGAGATACGCAGTGTTTT
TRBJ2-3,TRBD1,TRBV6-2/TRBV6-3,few,CASSSYRGGRSTDTQYF,TGTGCCAGCAGTTCCTACAGAGGGGGCCGGAGCACAGATACGCAGTATTTT